These 27 T cell receptor beta chains came from one sample sequenced in a study of human T cells and chemical hapten exposure. Via MiXCR, TCRdb re-called the RACE reads, giving one row per CDR3 protein. The sample has 150,000 to 200,000 distinct CDR3 sequences, approximately 20% seen once. This sample's time point: patch test 1, 2 weeks after DPC sensitization. Treatment in this sample: therapeutic diphenylcyclopropenone sensitization with weekly scalp DPC. Sample: whole blood, taken in connection with sensitization to the hapten diphenylcyclopropenone (DPC). All receptors come from a woman aged 45-60 years with alopecia areata. Some clones in this sample may be carry-over from other donors' samples.

The V and J genes are TRBV3-1 and TRBJ1-4; D perhaps matches TRBD1 (5 bases). The CDR3 extends over 13 amino acids. Trimming took 1 base from V and 16 from J, leaving 16 bases between them. Germline V lookup: CDR1 LGHDT, CDR2 YNNKEL (reference sequence). For the CDR3, the DNA is TGTGCCAGCAGCCAAGTTCTGTCCGGGACCCCGTTTTTT. Encoded protein: CASSQVLSGTPFF. Supplemented by reference TRBV3-1 and TRBJ1-4, the full variable domain reads DTAVSQTPKYLVTQMGNDKSIKCEQNLGHDTMYWYKQDSKKFLKIMFSYNNKELIINETVPNRFSPKSPDKAHLNLHINSLELGDSAVYFCASSQVLSGTPFFGSGTQLSVL.

The chain links TRBV24-1 to TRBJ2-1, with 8 bases identical to TRBD2. CDR1 and CDR2 from the germline V gene are KGHDR and SFDVKD. After removal of 3 bases from V and 7 bases from J, the junction contained 4 bases not matched to a gene. This CDR3 is 14 amino acids long. The CDR3 is CATSDGAGENEQFF. For the CDR3, the DNA is TGTGCCACCAGTGATGGAGCGGGAGAAAATGAGCAGTTCTTC.

The sample holds a few counts of this clonotype. The CDR3 region is CAWSVGQGSYNEQFF. The CDR3 nucleotides are TGTGCCTGGAGTGTAGGGCAGGGCTCCTACAATGAGCAGTTCTTC. J is TRBJ2-1 and V is TRBV30; D possibly corresponds to TRBD1 (5 bases). Germline lookup yields CDR1 GTSNPN and CDR2 SVGIG (reference sequence). The CDR3 runs 15 residues. V was shortened by 0 bases and J by 0 bases, with 9 bases between the two germline ends.

This clonotype was counted a few times. This chain links TRBV20-1 with TRBJ2-7; tentatively, D is TRBD1 (5 bases). The germline gives CDR1 DFQATT, CDR2 SNEGSKA (reference sequence). Trimming removed 1 base at V and 4 bases at J, with 5 bases between. The CDR3 spans 11 residues. The CDR3 coding sequence is TGCAGTGCTAGAGGACAGTACGAGCAGTACTTC. This codes for CSARGQYEQYF.

This rearrangement joins TRBV14 to TRBJ2-6; D remains ambiguous. The CDR3 sequence is 17 residues long. Deletions cut 4 bases from V and 0 bases from J, with 13 bases between. CDR1 is SGHDN and CDR2 is FVKESK in the germline V gene. The CDR3 loop reads CASSLLVLNSGANVLTF. The CDR3 DNA follows: TGTGCCAGCAGCCTCCTGGTCCTGAACTCTGGGGCCAACGTCCTGACTTTC.

This clonotype was recorded a few times. J is TRBJ1-6 and V is TRBV6-5, with a tentative D call TRBD1 (6 bases). The CDR3 consists of 17 residues. V lost 0 bases and J lost 2, with 11 bases in between. Germline V gene lookup returns CDR1 MNHEY and CDR2 SVGAGI. The CDR3 DNA is TGTGCCAGCAGTTACTCGGGCACAGGGCCCTATAATTCACCCCTCCACTTT. Translation: CASSYSGTGPYNSPLHF.

This clonotype showed up just a few times. The chain carries TRBV19 and TRBJ2-7; D ambiguous. The CDR3 loop spans 12 amino acids. V lost 7 bases and J 3 bases, leaving 10 bases between the germline ends. The germline V gene encodes CDR1 LNHDA and CDR2 SQIVND (reference sequence). Here the CDR3 DNA reads TGTGCCAGTACCTCGGACGACTACGAGCAGTACTTC. Translating gives CASTSDDYEQYF.

This clonotype was counted a few times. J is TRBJ2-2 and V is TRBV21-1; the D call of TRBD1 is as the table states it, not checked on the DNA. TRBV21-1 is assigned pseudogene status. The length of the CDR3 is 17 residues. CDR3 DNA: TGTGCCAGCAGCAAGATGAAGGGAGAGGGGAAAACCGGGGAGCTGTTTTTT. Translating it yields CASSKMKGEGKTGELFF.

This clonotype was detected only a few times. The chain uses TRBV9 and TRBJ2-5; TRBD1 matches at 9 bases. The trim removed 4 bases at V and 5 bases at J, leaving 9 bases unmatched. Germline V gives CDR1 SGDLS, CDR2 YYNGEE. CDR3 length equals 15 residues. The DNA of the CDR3 is TGTGCCAGCAGCCCCCGGGGACAGGGTTGGGAGACCCAGTACTTC. It codes for CASSPRGQGWETQYF.

V usage is TRBV5-6 and J usage is TRBJ2-5; 10 bases align to TRBD2. The CDR3 has 16 amino acids. V lost 2 bases to trimming and J lost 2 bases; unmatched junction nucleotides: 6. Per the germline V gene, CDR1 is SGHDT and CDR2 is YYEEEE. CDR3 region: CASSFALTSGQETQYF. Written as DNA, the CDR3 is TGTGCCAGCAGCTTCGCTCTGACTAGCGGGCAAGAGACCCAGTACTTC. Together with reference TRBV5-6 and TRBJ2-5, the CDR3 gives the full variable domain: DAGVTQSPTHLIKTRGQQVTLRCSPKSGHDTVSWYQQALGQGPQFIFQYYEEEERQRGNFPDRFSGHQFPNYSSELNVNALLLGDSALYLCASSFALTSGQETQYFGPGTRLLVL.

The chain employs TRBV3-1 and TRBJ2-5; D call uncertain. Trimming left V 1 base short and J 5 bases short, with 8 bases between. This CDR3 is 13 amino acids long. Germline assignment: CDR1 LGHDT and CDR2 YNNKEL (reference sequence). CDR3 bases: TGTGCCAGCAGCCAAGGCCTAATGGAGACCCAGTACTTC. Translating it yields CASSQGLMETQYF.

V usage is TRBV11-3 and J usage is TRBJ2-1, with 12 bases fitting TRBD2. Germline V gene data show CDR1 as SGHNT and CDR2 as YENEEA. The V gene end was trimmed by 3 bases and the J gene end by 9 bases; junction bases not matched to a gene: 9. The CDR3 covers 16 residues. Here the CDR3 reads CASSLLPGLAGGEQFF. CDR3 in DNA: TGTGCCAGCAGCTTGTTACCGGGACTAGCGGGTGGTGAGCAGTTCTTC.

The chain recombines TRBV5-1 with TRBJ2-2; D is unclear. The CDR3 totals 13 residues. The V end was cut by 6 bases, the J end by 3 bases, with 9 bases between. CDR1 and CDR2 from the germline V gene are SGHRS and YFSETQ. DNA of the CDR3: TGCGCCAGCACCGAACTTTACACCGGGGAGCTGTTTTTT. Translation gives CASTELYTGELFF.

Only a few counts were recorded for this clonotype. V is TRBV20-1 and J is TRBJ2-7, with TRBD1 matching 7 bases. The CDR3 extends over 13 amino acids. Germline lookup yields CDR1 DFQATT and CDR2 SNEGSKA (reference sequence). Germline trimming cut 8 bases from V and 5 bases from J; bases unmatched to any gene: 12. The CDR3 sequence: CSLLRGQFDEQYF. The CDR3 DNA reads as TGCAGTCTGCTTCGGGGACAGTTCGACGAGCAGTACTTC.

The chain carries TRBV29-1 and TRBJ2-7; a weak D match, TRBD1 (6 bases). The CDR3 is 12 residues long. Between the trimmed V and J ends, which lost 2 bases and 6 bases, there was a span of 11 bases. Germline values: CDR1 SQVTM, CDR2 ANQGSEA. This CDR3 reads CSVETGQGEQYF. The DNA for the CDR3 is TGCAGCGTTGAAACAGGGCAAGGCGAGCAGTACTTC.

There are a few counts of this clonotype. J is TRBJ1-2 and V is TRBV5-4, with 7 bases identical to TRBD1. Trimming removed 1 base from V and 4 bases from J; junction bases left unmatched: 1. The CDR3 sequence is 13 residues long. Looked up from germline, CDR1 is SGHNT and CDR2 is YYREEE (reference sequence). CDR3 sequence: CASSLTGAYGYTF. As DNA, the CDR3 is TGTGCCAGCAGCTTGACAGGGGCCTATGGCTACACCTTC.

The CDR3 region has the DNA TGTGCCATCAGTCGACAGGGCCCCTACGAGCAGTACTTC. Protein product: CAISRQGPYEQYF. The V and J genes are TRBV10-3 and TRBJ2-7; 7 nucleotides agree with TRBD1. This CDR3 has 13 residues. With 5 bases clipped from V and 2 bases from J, the junction kept 3 bases outside the gene matches. The germline V gene encodes CDR1 ENHRY and CDR2 SYGVKD.

This chain joins TRBV11-3 and TRBJ1-2, with a tentative D call TRBD1 (6 bases). CDR3 length: 13 amino acids. V lost 1 base to trimming and J lost 7 bases, with 10 bases between them. CDR1 is SGHNT, CDR2 YENEEA, per germline. The CDR3 loop reads CASSLAGVRGYTF. The CDR3 DNA reads TGTGCCAGCAGCTTAGCAGGGGTTCGTGGCTACACCTTC.

V and J are TRBV5-1 and TRBJ2-7; D assignment may be TRBD1 or TRBD2 (5 bases each). Looked up from germline, CDR1 is SGHRS and CDR2 is YFSETQ. This CDR3 contains 14 residues. With 4 bases removed from V and 6 bases from J, the gap between germline ends came to 17 bases. The CDR3 DNA follows: TGCGCCAGCAGCCCTCAGGGATTGAGGGGCGAGCAGTACTTC. Translating it yields CASSPQGLRGEQYF.

This clonotype was detected ten times or more. The chain has TRBV2 and TRBJ1-5; D call uncertain. Per the germline V gene, CDR1 is SNHLY and CDR2 is FYNNEI. The CDR3 spans 12 residues. V was clipped by 6 bases and J by 7 bases, with 10 bases between them. The CDR3 region has the DNA TGTGCCAGCAGCGCCGGTGGCCAGCCCCAGCATTTT. It encodes CASSAGGQPQHF.

The chain links TRBV24-1 to TRBJ2-1, with TRBD2 matching over 11 bases. From germline, CDR1 is KGHDR and CDR2 SFDVKD. CDR3 length equals 12 residues. The V and J ends lost 4 bases and 12 bases, in that order; junction bases with no gene match: 1. The CDR3, as DNA: TGTGCCACCAGTGACACTAGCGGGAGGCAGTTCTTC. Amino acids: CATSDTSGRQFF.

The chain links TRBV7-9 to TRBJ2-1; 13 nucleotides align to TRBD2. V shed 4 bases, J shed 4 bases, and the junction held 7 bases outside the gene matches. CDR3 length: 17 residues. CDR1 is SEHNR and CDR2 is FQNEAQ in the germline V gene (reference sequence). CDR3 loop: CASSSRTSGSAYNEQFF. In DNA, the CDR3 is TGTGCCAGCAGCTCGAGGACTAGCGGGAGCGCATACAATGAGCAGTTCTTC.

The chain links TRBV28 to TRBJ2-7, with D perhaps assigned TRBD1 or TRBD2 (5 bases each). The CDR3 sequence is 14 residues long. V was shortened by 6 bases and J by 5 bases, with 17 bases between the two germline ends. Germline V gene data show CDR1 as MDHEN and CDR2 as SYDVKM. CDR3 in DNA: TGTGCCAGCAGAGGGACGCAAAGACTCCACGAGCAGTACTTC. It encodes CASRGTQRLHEQYF.

The chain is built from TRBV29-1 and TRBJ2-7; the match to TRBD2 covers 12 bases. V lost 3 bases and J lost 4; bases outside the gene matches: 4. The CDR3 has 14 amino acids. Germline CDR1 and CDR2: SQVTM and ANQGSEA. The CDR3, as DNA: TGCAGCGTTGATCGGCTAGCGGGAGGGTACGAGCAGTACTTC. This sequence encodes CSVDRLAGGYEQYF.

The chain has TRBV6-6 and TRBJ1-2; weak D call: TRBD1 (6 bases). CDR1 and CDR2 from the germline V gene are MNHNY and SVGAGI (reference sequence). The CDR3 has 14 amino acids. The V end was cut by 6 bases, the J end by 3 bases, with 14 bases between. The CDR3, as DNA: TGTGCCAGCAGGCCAGGGGCGGGGGACTATGGCTACACCTTC. It yields the protein CASRPGAGDYGYTF.

Only a few counts were recorded for this clonotype. This rearrangement joins TRBV9 to TRBJ2-3, with D tentatively TRBD1 (6 bases). CDR3 size: 15 residues. Trimming cost V 0 bases and J 9 bases, with 17 bases left between them. Germline CDR1 SGDLS, CDR2 YYNGEE. CDR3 region: CASSVEGEPSRTQYF. The CDR3, as DNA: TGTGCCAGCAGCGTAGAGGGGGAACCATCCCGGACGCAGTATTTT. Based on the CDR3 plus reference TRBV9 and TRBJ2-3, the full variable domain is DSGVTQTPKHLITATGQRVTLRCSPRSGDLSVYWYQQSLDQGLQFLIQYYNGEERAKGNILERFSAQQFPDLHSELNLSSLELGDSALYFCASSVEGEPSRTQYFGPGTRLTVL.

This rearrangement joins TRBV2 to TRBJ2-7; D is perhaps TRBD1 (6 bases). Germline CDR1 is SNHLY and CDR2 is FYNNEI. With 7 bases removed from V and 5 bases from J, the gap between germline ends came to 15 bases. This CDR3 is 13 amino acids long. CDR3 nucleotides: TGTGCCAGCAATCGGCAGGGGAAGGACGAGCAGTACTTC. Its protein is CASNRQGKDEQYF.